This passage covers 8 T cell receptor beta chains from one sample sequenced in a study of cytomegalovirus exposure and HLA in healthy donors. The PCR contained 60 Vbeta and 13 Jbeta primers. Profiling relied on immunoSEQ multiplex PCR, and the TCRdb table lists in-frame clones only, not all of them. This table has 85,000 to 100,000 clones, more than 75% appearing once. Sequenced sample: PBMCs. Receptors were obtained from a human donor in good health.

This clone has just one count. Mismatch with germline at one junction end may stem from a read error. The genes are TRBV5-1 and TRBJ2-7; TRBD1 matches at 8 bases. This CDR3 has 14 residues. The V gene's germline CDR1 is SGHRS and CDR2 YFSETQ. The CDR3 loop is CASSPGTGILRYDF. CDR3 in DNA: TGCGCCAGCAGCCCCGGGACAGGTATACTACGATATGACTTC.

CDR3 coding DNA: TGTGCTAGTGTCTGGACAGACAATGAGCAGTTCTTC. This sequence encodes CASVWTDNEQFF. The V gene is TRBV12-5, the J gene TRBJ2-1; D is perhaps TRBD1 (6 bases). CDR3 size: 12 residues. The germline V and J ends were trimmed by 7 bases and 5 bases, with 9 bases remaining between them. Germline V gene lookup returns CDR1 LGHNT and CDR2 FRNRAP.

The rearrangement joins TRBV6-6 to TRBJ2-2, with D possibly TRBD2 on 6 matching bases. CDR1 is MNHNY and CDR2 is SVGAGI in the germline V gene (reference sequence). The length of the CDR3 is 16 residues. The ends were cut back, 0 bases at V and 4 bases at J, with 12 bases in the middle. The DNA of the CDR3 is TGTGCCAGCAGTTACTCATGGGAGGCGGGCACCGGGGAGCTGTTTTTT. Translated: CASSYSWEAGTGELFF.

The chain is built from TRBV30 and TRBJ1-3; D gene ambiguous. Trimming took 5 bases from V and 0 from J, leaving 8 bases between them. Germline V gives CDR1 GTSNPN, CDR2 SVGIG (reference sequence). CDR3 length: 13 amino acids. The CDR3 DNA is TGTGCCTGGGCCGGGGACTCTGGAAACACCATATATTTT. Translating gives CAWAGDSGNTIYF.

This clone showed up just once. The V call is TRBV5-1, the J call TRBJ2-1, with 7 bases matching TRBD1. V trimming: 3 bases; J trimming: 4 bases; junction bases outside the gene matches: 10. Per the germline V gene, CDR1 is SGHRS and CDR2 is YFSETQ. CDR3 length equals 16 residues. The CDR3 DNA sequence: TGCGCCAGCAGCTCCAGTCCCGGGACAGTTTACAATGAGCAGTTCTTC. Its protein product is CASSSSPGTVYNEQFF. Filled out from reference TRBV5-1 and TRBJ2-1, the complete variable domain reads KAGVTQTPRYLIKTRGQQVTLSCSPISGHRSVSWYQQTPGQGLQFLFEYFSETQRNKGNFPGRFSGRQFSNSRSEMNVSTLELGDSALYLCASSSSPGTVYNEQFFGPGTRLTVL.

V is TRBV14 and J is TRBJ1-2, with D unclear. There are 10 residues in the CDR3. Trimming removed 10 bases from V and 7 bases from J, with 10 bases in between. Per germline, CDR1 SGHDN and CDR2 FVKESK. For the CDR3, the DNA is TGTGCCAACCCCTCGGGTGGCTACACCTTC. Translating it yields CANPSGGYTF. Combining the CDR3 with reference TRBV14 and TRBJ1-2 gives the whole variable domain EAGVTQFPSHSVIEKGQTVTLRCDPISGHDNLYWYRRVMGKEIKFLLHFVKESKQDESGMPNNRFLAERTGGTYSTLKVQPAELEDSGVYFCANPSGGYTFGSGTRLTVV.

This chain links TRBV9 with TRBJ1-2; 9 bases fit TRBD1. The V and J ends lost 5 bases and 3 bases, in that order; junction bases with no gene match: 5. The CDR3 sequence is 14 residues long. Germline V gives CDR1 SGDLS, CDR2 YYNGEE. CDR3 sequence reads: CASRQDRGHYGYTF. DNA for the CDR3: TGTGCCAGCAGGCAGGACAGGGGCCACTATGGCTACACCTTC.

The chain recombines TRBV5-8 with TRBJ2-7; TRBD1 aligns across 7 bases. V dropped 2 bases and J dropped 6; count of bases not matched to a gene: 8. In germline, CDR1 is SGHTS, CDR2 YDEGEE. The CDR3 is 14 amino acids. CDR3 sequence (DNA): TGTGCCAGCAGCTTTGACAGGGAAGGGGGCGAGCAGTACTTC. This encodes CASSFDREGGEQYF.